This section outlines one TCR beta chain sequence together with its context. Its antigen is as yet unknown. Sequenced by immunoSEQ multiplex PCR; TCRdb stores in-frame clones only, minus some. The table lists 25,000 to 40,000 clones, 65% to 85% of them singletons, with around a third in the top ten. The time point was: blood 4 weeks post-SBRT, at nephrectomy. Treatment denoted: 15 Gy SBRT to primary tumor, nephrectomy 4 weeks later. Nephrectomy followed 15 Gy stereotactic body radiation by 4 weeks. Blood was sampled at baseline, 2 weeks and 4 weeks after SBRT. This renal cell carcinoma was of the clear cell type. These data are taken from a study of radiation and T cells in renal cell carcinoma. Findings and limits, study-wide: Top tumor clonotypes rose in blood 2 weeks post-radiation, then contracted.

After removal of 4 bases from V and 3 bases from J, the junction contained 17 bases not matched to a gene. This CDR3 spans 18 amino acids. Germline V gene sequence: CDR1 KGHSH, CDR2 LQKENI. The sequenced sample was blood, obtained from a patient whose treatment included radiotherapy and nephrectomy. The chain couples TRBV18 to TRBJ2-7, with 8 bases matching TRBD1. This receptor was identified in a man in his sixties with renal cell carcinoma. CDR3 in amino acids: CASSQGALQGVTIYEQYF. In DNA form, the CDR3 reads TGTGCCAGCTCACAAGGGGCCTTACAGGGGGTAACCATCTACGAGCAGTACTTC.